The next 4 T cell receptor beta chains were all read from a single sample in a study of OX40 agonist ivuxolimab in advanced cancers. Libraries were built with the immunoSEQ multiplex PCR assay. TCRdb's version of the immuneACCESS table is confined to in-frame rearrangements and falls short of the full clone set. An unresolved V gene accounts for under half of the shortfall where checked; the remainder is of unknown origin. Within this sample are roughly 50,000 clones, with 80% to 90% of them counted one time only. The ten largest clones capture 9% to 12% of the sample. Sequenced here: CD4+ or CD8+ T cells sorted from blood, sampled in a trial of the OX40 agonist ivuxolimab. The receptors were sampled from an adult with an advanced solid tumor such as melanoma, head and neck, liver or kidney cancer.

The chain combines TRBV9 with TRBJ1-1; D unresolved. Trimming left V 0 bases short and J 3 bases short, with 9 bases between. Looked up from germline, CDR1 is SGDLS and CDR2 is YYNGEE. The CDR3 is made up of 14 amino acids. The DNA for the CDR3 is TGTGCCAGCAGCGTAGGAGGAGGGTACACTGAAGCTTTCTTT. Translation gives CASSVGGGYTEAFF. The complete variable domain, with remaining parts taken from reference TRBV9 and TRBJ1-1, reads DSGVTQTPKHLITATGQRVTLRCSPRSGDLSVYWYQQSLDQGLQFLIQYYNGEERAKGNILERFSAQQFPDLHSELNLSSLELGDSALYFCASSVGGGYTEAFFGQGTRLTVV.

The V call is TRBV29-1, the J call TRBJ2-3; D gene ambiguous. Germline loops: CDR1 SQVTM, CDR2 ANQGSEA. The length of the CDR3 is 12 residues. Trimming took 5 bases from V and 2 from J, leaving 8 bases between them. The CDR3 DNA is TGCAGCGTTCTGCGGCACACAGATACGCAGTATTTT. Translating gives CSVLRHTDTQYF.

CDR3 in DNA: TGTGCCAGCGGGGACAGGACCGCCTACGAGCAGTACTTC. It specifies CASGDRTAYEQYF. This chain links TRBV11-3 with TRBJ2-7; 8 bases map to TRBD1. The CDR3 is made up of 13 amino acids. Germline V CDR1 and CDR2: SGHNT, YENEEA. Losses at the gene ends were 8 bases for V and 2 bases for J; bases not matched to a gene: 5.

CDR3 nucleotides: TGCAGCGTTGAAAGCTCCTACGAGCAGTACTTC. The encoded protein is CSVESSYEQYF. The V call is TRBV29-1, the J call TRBJ2-7; D gene ambiguous. V gave up 2 bases and J gave up 0 bases, with 2 bases separating them. CDR1 SQVTM and CDR2 ANQGSEA come from the germline V gene. This CDR3 spans 11 amino acids.